This entry lists 5 T cell receptor beta chains sequenced from one sample in a study of Graves' ophthalmopathy and Graves' hyperthyroidism. RNA transcripts served as template for amplifying TCR beta CDR3 sequences. The first-round RT-PCR employed HTBI primers together with the Qiagen OneStep RT-PCR kit. A multiplex PCR was then performed as the second round. TCRdb used MiXCR to reprocess the multiplex PCR reads, holding one entry per CDR3 protein. The repertoire holds hundreds of thousands of distinct CDR3 sequences, 40% seen once, with 35% to 55% in the top ten. Sequencing was performed on peripheral blood. These receptors originate from an adult man with Graves' ophthalmopathy.

This chain connects TRBV7-9 to TRBJ2-2; D is perhaps TRBD1 (5 bases). Trimming took 8 bases from V and 3 from J, leaving 25 bases between them. Germline CDR1 reads SEHNR; CDR2 reads FQNEAQ (reference sequence). The CDR3 has 18 residues. Here the CDR3 DNA reads TGTGCCAGCTACCCGTGGGGCCCTGGCGGCGCGGACACCGGGGAGCTGTTTTTT. Protein product: CASYPWGPGGADTGELFF.

The rearrangement uses TRBV29-1 and TRBJ2-1; the D gene is possibly TRBD1 (7 bases). The CDR3 is 14 amino acids. The V and J ends lost 7 bases and 7 bases respectively, with 20 bases between them. Germline lookup yields CDR1 SQVTM and CDR2 ANQGSEA. The CDR3 DNA reads as TGCAGCGCTGGGGTGTACAGGGGAGGTAATGAGCAGTTCTTC. This encodes CSAGVYRGGNEQFF.

This clonotype was detected ten times or more. J is TRBJ1-6 and V is TRBV19; 8 nucleotides match TRBD1. V was pared by 7 bases and J by 0 bases, with 8 bases of the junction left unmatched. This CDR3 region has 17 residues. The germline CDR1 and CDR2 sequences are LNHDA and SQIVND (reference sequence). For the CDR3, the DNA is TGTGCCAGTAACACTCGACAGGGGCGCTCCTATAATTCACCCCTCCACTTT. Translating gives CASNTRQGRSYNSPLHF.

As concerns this clonotype: A much larger clone lies a single base off, so this may be a read error. V is TRBV11-1 and J is TRBJ2-7; D is uncertain. Germline V CDR1 and CDR2: SGHAT, FQDESV (reference sequence). Trimming pared 2 bases from V and 4 bases from J, leaving 12 bases between. CDR3 size: 14 residues. CDR3 in amino acids: CASSLIGRKYEQYF. In DNA form, the CDR3 reads TGTGCCAGCAGCTTAATAGGGCGGAAATACGAGCAGTACTTC. Together with reference TRBV11-1 and TRBJ2-7, the CDR3 gives the full variable domain: EAEVAQSPRYKITEKSQAVAFWCDPISGHATLYWYRQILGQGPELLVQFQDESVVDDSQLPKDRFSAERLKGVDSTLKIQPAELGDSAMYLCASSLIGRKYEQYFGPGTRLTVT.

The chain combines TRBV29-1 with TRBJ1-2; D is unclear. This CDR3 spans 12 amino acids. CDR1 and CDR2 from the germline V gene are SQVTM and ANQGSEA. Trimming left V 5 bases short and J 1 base short, with 8 bases between. This CDR3 is CSVRLLNYGYTF. The CDR3 DNA reads TGCAGCGTTCGACTGCTTAACTATGGCTACACCTTC.